These T cell receptor beta chains were read from a single sample in a study of blood T cell repertoires in COVID-19. Libraries were prepared by immunoSEQ multiplex PCR; TCRdb keeps only in-frame clonotypes and omits some of them. The sample consists of around 240,000 clones, roughly 82% of them appearing once. What was sequenced was PBMCs or T cells enriched from blood (not recorded which). The receptors come from a woman aged 45-65 years who had recovered from COVID-19. CDR3s include the opening cysteine and the closing phenylalanine or tryptophan. The D gene is left open where the match is weak. Clone size, where shown, is once, few, many, or a class for clones that have expanded.

TRBD2,16,TRBV15,NA,TRBJ2-1,TGTGCCACCAGCAGAGGTGAGCGGGAGAGGCGAGATGAGCAGTTCTTC,CATSRGERERRDEQFF
TRBD1,15,TRBV4-3,NA,TRBJ1-2,TGCGCCAGCAGACCCGGGACAGGGGGTATTTATGGCTACACCTTC,CASRPGTGGIYGYTF
NA,14,TRBV6-5,NA,TRBJ2-5,TGTGCCAGCAGTTACTCCCGGAGCCAAGAGACCCAGTACTTC,CASSYSRSQETQYF
TRBD1,15,TRBV18,NA,TRBJ1-1,TGTGCCAGCTCACCTGCGACAGGGGTGAGCACTGAAGCTTTCTTT,CASSPATGVSTEAFF
TRBD2,14,TRBV27,NA,TRBJ2-7,TGTGCCAGCAGTCCCTCGGCGGGAGATTACGAGCAGTACTTC,CASSPSAGDYEQYF
TRBD1,15,TRBV28,once,TRBJ1-3,TGTGCCAGCAGTTTATCAGGGGGGTCTGGAAACACCATATATTTT,CASSLSGGSGNTIYF
NA,15,TRBV7-3,NA,TRBJ1-1,TGTGCCAGCAGCTTAACGGCAGGGATGAACACTGAAGCTTTCTTT,CASSLTAGMNTEAFF
TRBD1,13,TRBV6-5,NA,TRBJ1-2,TGTGCCAGCAGTTACGGGACAGGGAATGGCTACACCTTC,CASSYGTGNGYTF
TRBD1,17,TRBV4-3,NA,TRBJ1-6,TGCGCCAGCAGCCAAGAATCCGGGACAGGGGTCTATTCACCCCTCCACTTT,CASSQESGTGVYSPLHF
NA,11,TRBV20-1,once,TRBJ2-7,TGCAGTGCTAGTGTAATCTACGAGCAGTACTTC,CSASVIYEQYF
NA,13,TRBV6-5,NA,TRBJ1-1,TGTGCCAGCAGATCTTTGGCGAACACTGAAGCTTTCTTT,CASRSLANTEAFF
TRBD1,16,TRBV15,once,TRBJ2-5,TGTGCCACCAGCCCCGCCGGGACAGGGGGCTCGGTGACCCAGTACTTC,CATSPAGTGGSVTQYF
TRBD1,14,TRBV9,once,TRBJ1-2,TGTGCCAGCAGCTTCGGGACAGGGTTGAGGGGCTACACCTTC,CASSFGTGLRGYTF
TRBD2,16,TRBV6-2/TRBV6-3,NA,TRBJ2-3,TGTGCCAGCAGTTGGGGTAGCGGGGGTTCCACAGATACGCAGTATTTT,CASSWGSGGSTDTQYF
TRBD1,13,TRBV5-6,NA,TRBJ2-7,TGTGCCAGCAGCAAGGACAGGTCCTACGAGCAGTACTTC,CASSKDRSYEQYF
NA,14,TRBV4-2,NA,TRBJ1-6,TGTGCCAGCAGCCAGAACAGGGCTGATTCACCCCTCCACTTT,CASSQNRADSPLHF
TRBD1,13,TRBV2,NA,TRBJ1-2,TGTGCCAGCAGGACGGGACAGGTCTATGGCTACACCTTC,CASRTGQVYGYTF
TRBD1,16,TRBV5-5,few,TRBJ1-2,TGTGCCAGCAGCGTAACCGGGACAGCGGCCTTCCATGGCTACACCTTC,CASSVTGTAAFHGYTF
TRBD1,13,TRBV10-3,NA,TRBJ2-3,TGTGCCACAAGGACAGGGGGTTCAGATACGCAGTATTTT,CATRTGGSDTQYF
NA,17,TRBV11-3,NA,TRBJ2-4,TGTGCCAGCAGCTATCGGGCCCAGGGTTTGGGGAAAAACATTCAGTACTTC,CASSYRAQGLGKNIQYF
TRBD1,13,TRBV5-1,NA,TRBJ1-1,TGCGCCAGCAGCCTGGACAGGGTAACTGAAGCTTTCTTT,CASSLDRVTEAFF
NA,13,TRBV6-2/TRBV6-3,NA,TRBJ2-7,TGTGCCAGCAGTTACTCGAGATCCTACGAGCAGTACTTC,CASSYSRSYEQYF
NA,15,TRBV19,NA,TRBJ1-4,TGTGCCAGTAGGGCCCAGCGCTTGACTAATGAAAAACTGTTTTTT,CASRAQRLTNEKLFF
NA,14,TRBV27,NA,TRBJ1-4,TGTGCCAGCAGTTTTGGCAGGGGAAATGAAAAACTGTTTTTT,CASSFGRGNEKLFF
TRBD1,14,TRBV30,NA,TRBJ2-1,TGTGCCTGGAGGGGGGCAGGGGGCTTTGCTGAGCAGTTCTTC,CAWRGAGGFAEQFF
NA,14,TRBV19,NA,TRBJ1-2,TGTGCCAGTACCCCGTTGGGTCAGGGAGGTGGCTACACCTTC,CASTPLGQGGGYTF
TRBD1,15,TRBV10-2,NA,TRBJ1-2,TGCGCCAGCAGTGAGCCGTACGGACAGGTTGGCGGCTACACCTTC,CASSEPYGQVGGYTF
NA,15,TRBV4-1,once,TRBJ2-7,TGCGCCAGCAGCCAAGATCCATCCGGGACTCTAGAGCAGTACTTC,CASSQDPSGTLEQYF
NA,14,TRBV30,NA,TRBJ1-2,TGTGCCTGGACCGCGGGAGTCGTGTGGGATGGCTACACCTTC,CAWTAGVVWDGYTF
NA,15,TRBV14,NA,TRBJ1-1,TGTGCCAGCAGCCTCGGTTGGGCGGGAGTGGCTGAAGCTTTCTTT,CASSLGWAGVAEAFF
NA,18,TRBV4-3,few,TRBJ1-6,TGCGCCAGCAGCCAAGAAGTGCCTGGCAGCTCCTATAATTCACCCCTCCACTTT,CASSQEVPGSSYNSPLHF
TRBD2,15,TRBV6-2/TRBV6-3,NA,TRBJ2-1,TGTGCCAGCAGTTATCATACTAGCGGGGGTAATGAGCAGTTCTTC,CASSYHTSGGNEQFF
TRBD1,17,TRBV5-4,NA,TRBJ1-1,TGTGCCAGCAGCTCACCGGGACAGAGCCTCATGAACACTGAAGCTTTCTTT,CASSSPGQSLMNTEAFF
NA,18,TRBV4-3,NA,TRBJ2-1,TGCGCCAGCAGCCAAGACCCCCCCACAGGGCTTCCCTACAATGAGCAGTTCTTC,CASSQDPPTGLPYNEQFF
NA,16,TRBV4-3,NA,TRBJ1-2,TGCGCCAGCAGCCAAGCTCGGAGGGGCGATGGGTATGGCTACACCTTC,CASSQARRGDGYGYTF
NA,13,TRBV14,NA,TRBJ1-1,TGTGCCAGCAGCCGTCTGTTGAACACTGAAGCTTTCTTT,CASSRLLNTEAFF
NA,12,TRBV12-3/TRBV12-4,NA,TRBJ1-2,TGTGCCAGCAGTTCGGAGGGGAATGGCTACACCTTC,CASSSEGNGYTF
NA,15,TRBV11-2,NA,TRBJ2-3,TGTGCCAGCAGCTTAGGTAGTCCATACACAGATACGCAGTATTTT,CASSLGSPYTDTQYF
TRBD2,16,TRBV4-2,NA,TRBJ2-1,TGTGCCAGCAGCCAAGATCCTAGCGGGAGGGCCAATGAGCAGTTCTTC,CASSQDPSGRANEQFF
NA,13,TRBV7-9,NA,TRBJ1-1,TGTGCCAGCAGCTTTGACAGTTACACTGAAGCTTTCTTT,CASSFDSYTEAFF